Listed here is a single TCR beta chain. The sample is drawn from a study of PD-L1 blockade in urothelial cancer. Study-wide background: Male patients with bladder-origin urothelial cancer numbered about 90% of the 29. Prior chemotherapy ranged from 0 to 3 regimens per patient. Blood was analyzed 3 weeks (second dose) and 6 weeks after treatment start.

J gave up 2 bases and V 6 bases, and 9 bases lay outside the gene matches. The CDR3 spans 15 residues. Germline V lookup: CDR1 MNHNY, CDR2 SVGAGI (reference sequence). Assay: immunoSEQ multiplex PCR; the TCRdb copy retains only in-frame clones and omits some. The sample consists of approximately 100,000 clones, over 80% of them appearing once. This chain uses TRBV6-6 with TRBJ2-5; 7 positions agree with TRBD2. The sequences come from PBMCs, collected around atezolizumab (anti-PD-L1) treatment. This TCR was recovered from a woman aged 80 or over with urothelial cancer. CDR3 in amino acids: CASSPRLAGQETQYF. DNA for the CDR3: TGTGCCAGCAGCCCCCGACTAGCCGGACAAGAGACCCAGTACTTC.